This entry describes one T cell receptor beta chain. As yet, its antigen is unknown. Staff drew roughly 10 milliliters of peripheral blood from each donor. The CDR3 has 14 amino acids. V dropped 6 bases and J dropped 4 bases, with 13 bases sitting between them. Together with a sample-barcoded 5' primer, a J-beta primer mix was included in a second PCR lasting about 7 to 11 cycles. TCRdb passed the 5' RACE reads through MiXCR, listing each CDR3 protein once. Altogether approximately 1,100,000 distinct CDR3 sequences are present, over 35% being singletons, with the ten largest covering around 18%. These data are taken from a study of blood T cells in healthy people across ages. Across the whole study: Template switching recovered approximately one barcoded beta molecule for every two T cells. Study findings and constraints: Conclusively comparing naive with antigen-experienced cells was impossible with unsorted PBMCs. Considered underestimates were the diversity estimates obtained from one million T cells.

The sequenced material came from blood. V usage is TRBV12-3 or TRBV12-4 and J usage is TRBJ2-1; possible D gene TRBD1, 6 bases. The clonotype originates from a woman aged 60-75 years in good health. CDR3 region: CASSSIGQYNEQFF. The DNA of the CDR3 is TGTGCCAGCAGCTCTATTGGACAGTACAATGAGCAGTTCTTC.